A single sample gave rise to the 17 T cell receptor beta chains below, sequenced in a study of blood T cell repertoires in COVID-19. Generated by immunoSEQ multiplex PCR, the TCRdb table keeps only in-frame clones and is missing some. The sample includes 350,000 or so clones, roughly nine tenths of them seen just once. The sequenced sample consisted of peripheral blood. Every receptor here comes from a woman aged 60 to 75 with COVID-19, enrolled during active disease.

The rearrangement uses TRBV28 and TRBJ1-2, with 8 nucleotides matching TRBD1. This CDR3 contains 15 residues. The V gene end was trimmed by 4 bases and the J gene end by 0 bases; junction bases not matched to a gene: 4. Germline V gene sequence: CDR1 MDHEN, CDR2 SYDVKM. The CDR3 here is CASSSTGDPNYGYTF. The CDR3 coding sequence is TGTGCCAGCAGTTCGACAGGGGATCCTAACTATGGCTACACCTTC.

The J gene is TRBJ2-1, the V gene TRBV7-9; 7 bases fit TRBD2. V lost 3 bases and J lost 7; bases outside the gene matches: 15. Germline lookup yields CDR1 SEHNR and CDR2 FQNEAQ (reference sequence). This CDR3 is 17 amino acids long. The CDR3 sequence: CASSFRGGSGTRNEQFF. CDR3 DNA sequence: TGTGCCAGCAGCTTTAGGGGAGGGTCAGGCACTAGAAATGAGCAGTTCTTC.

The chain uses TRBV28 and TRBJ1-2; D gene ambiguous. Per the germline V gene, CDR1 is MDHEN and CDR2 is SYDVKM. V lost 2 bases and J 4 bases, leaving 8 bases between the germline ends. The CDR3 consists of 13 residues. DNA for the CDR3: TGTGCCAGCAGTTTAATAGCGGCCTATGGCTACACCTTC. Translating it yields CASSLIAAYGYTF.

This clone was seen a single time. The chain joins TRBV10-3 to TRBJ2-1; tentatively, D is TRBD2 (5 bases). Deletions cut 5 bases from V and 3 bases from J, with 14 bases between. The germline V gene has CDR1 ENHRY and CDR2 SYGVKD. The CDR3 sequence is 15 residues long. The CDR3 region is CAISSGISFYNEQFF. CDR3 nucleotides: TGTGCCATCAGTTCCGGGATTTCGTTCTACAATGAGCAGTTCTTC.

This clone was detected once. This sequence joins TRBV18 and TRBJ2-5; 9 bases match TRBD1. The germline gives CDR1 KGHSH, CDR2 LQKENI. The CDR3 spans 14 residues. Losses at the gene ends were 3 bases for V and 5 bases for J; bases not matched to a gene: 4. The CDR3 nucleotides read TGTGCCAGCTCACCCTGGACAGGGGAGGAGACCCAGTACTTC. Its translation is CASSPWTGEETQYF.

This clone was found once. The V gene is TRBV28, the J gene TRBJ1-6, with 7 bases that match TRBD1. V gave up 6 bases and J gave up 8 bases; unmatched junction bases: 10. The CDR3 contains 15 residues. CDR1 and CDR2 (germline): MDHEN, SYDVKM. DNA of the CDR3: TGTGCCAGCAGATACACCGGGACAGCCTATTCACCCCTCCACTTT. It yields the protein CASRYTGTAYSPLHF.

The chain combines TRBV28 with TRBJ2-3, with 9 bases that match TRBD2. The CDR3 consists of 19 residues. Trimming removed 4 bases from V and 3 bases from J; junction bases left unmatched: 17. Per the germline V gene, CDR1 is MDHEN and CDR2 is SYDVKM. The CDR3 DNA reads TGTGCCAGCAGTTCCCGTAGCGGGGGCGCGCTCGTTAATACAGATACGCAGTATTTT. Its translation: CASSSRSGGALVNTDTQYF.

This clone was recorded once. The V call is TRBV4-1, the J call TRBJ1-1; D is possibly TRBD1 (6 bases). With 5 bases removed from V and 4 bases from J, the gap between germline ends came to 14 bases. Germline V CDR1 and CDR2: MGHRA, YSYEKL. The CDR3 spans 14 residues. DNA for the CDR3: TGCGCCAGCAGCAGGACAGATGTGGTCACTGAAGCTTTCTTT. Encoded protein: CASSRTDVVTEAFF.

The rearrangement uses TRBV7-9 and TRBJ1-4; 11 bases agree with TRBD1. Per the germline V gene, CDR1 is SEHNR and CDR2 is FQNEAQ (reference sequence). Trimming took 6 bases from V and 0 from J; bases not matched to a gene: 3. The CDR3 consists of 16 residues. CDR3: CASRRGQGATNEKLFF. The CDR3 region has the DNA TGTGCCAGCAGACGGGGACAGGGGGCAACTAATGAAAAACTGTTTTTT.

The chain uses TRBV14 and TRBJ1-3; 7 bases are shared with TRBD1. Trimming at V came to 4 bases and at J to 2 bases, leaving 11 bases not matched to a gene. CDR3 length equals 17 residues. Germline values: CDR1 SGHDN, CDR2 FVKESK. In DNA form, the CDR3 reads TGTGCCAGCAGCCGCCGACAGGGTCAAGGAACTGGAAACACCATATATTTT. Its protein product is CASSRRQGQGTGNTIYF.

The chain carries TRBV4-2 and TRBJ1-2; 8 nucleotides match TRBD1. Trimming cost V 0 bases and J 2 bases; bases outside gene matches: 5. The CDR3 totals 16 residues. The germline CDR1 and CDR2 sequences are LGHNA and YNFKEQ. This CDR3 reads CASSQDLGTGNYGYTF. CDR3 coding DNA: TGTGCCAGCAGCCAAGATCTTGGGACAGGCAACTATGGCTACACCTTC.

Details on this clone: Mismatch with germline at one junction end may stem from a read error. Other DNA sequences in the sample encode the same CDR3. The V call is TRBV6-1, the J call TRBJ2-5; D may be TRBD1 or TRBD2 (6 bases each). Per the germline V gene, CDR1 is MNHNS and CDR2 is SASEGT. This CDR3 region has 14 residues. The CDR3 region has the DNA TGTGCCAGCAGCGAAGGGGGGCCACAAGAGACCCAGTACTTC. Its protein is CASSEGGPQETQYF.

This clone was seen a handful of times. The CDR3 loop reads CASSVLMTSTSPLHF. The DNA of the CDR3 is TGTGCCAGCAGCGTTCTCATGACTTCCACCTCACCCCTCCACTTT. The J gene is TRBJ1-6, the V gene TRBV6-5, with D uncertain. Trimming stripped 6 bases from V and 10 bases from J, with 19 bases between. CDR1 is MNHEY, CDR2 SVGAGI, per germline. The CDR3 is 15 residues long.

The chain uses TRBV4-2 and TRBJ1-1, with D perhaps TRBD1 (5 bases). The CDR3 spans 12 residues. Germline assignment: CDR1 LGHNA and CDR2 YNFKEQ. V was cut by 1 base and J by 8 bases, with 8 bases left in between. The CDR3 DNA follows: TGTGCCAGCAGCCAAGCAGGGTTCGAAGCTTTCTTT. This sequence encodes CASSQAGFEAFF.

The CDR3 DNA sequence: TGTGCCAGCAACCCCTTGGCAGGGGGCCCGTGGCCCCTCCACTTT. Amino acids: CASNPLAGGPWPLHF. The V and J genes are TRBV27 and TRBJ1-6; 8 bases fit TRBD1. Germline lookup yields CDR1 MNHEY and CDR2 SMNVEV (reference sequence). This CDR3 is built from 15 residues. V was clipped by 7 bases and J by 13 bases; unmatched bases: 15.

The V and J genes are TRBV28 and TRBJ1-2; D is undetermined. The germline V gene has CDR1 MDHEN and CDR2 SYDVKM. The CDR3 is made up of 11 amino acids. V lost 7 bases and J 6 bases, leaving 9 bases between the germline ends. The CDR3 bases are TGTGCCAGCACGGGGAGTAATGGCTACACCTTC. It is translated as CASTGSNGYTF.

The CDR3 DNA reads TGTGCCAGCAACCTTCTAGGGTCAGGGGCTTCCGGAAACACCATATATTTT. This sequence encodes CASNLLGSGASGNTIYF. This chain uses TRBV7-2 with TRBJ1-3, with a tentative D call TRBD1 (6 bases). The germline V gene encodes CDR1 SGHTA and CDR2 FQGNSA. V was pared by 7 bases and J by 4 bases, with 23 bases between. The CDR3 has 17 residues.